This is a list of T cell receptor beta chains from one sample in a study of CXCR3-negative and CXCR3-positive naive CD8 T cells. TCRdb re-called the 5' RACE reads and catalogs CDR3 proteins one per entry, DNA excluded. This sample's table has just under 90,000 distinct CDR3 sequences. The material sequenced was naive CXCR3+ CD8+ T cells from blood. These receptor sequences come from a human donor in good health. Some clones in this sample may be carry-over from other donors' samples. Each CDR3 is given with its conserved first and last residue. Each record gives: CDR3 protein, CDR3 length, J gene, V gene.

CASSQGGADTQYF	13	TRBJ2-3	TRBV14
CASSRGPTSGKSSYEQYF	18	TRBJ2-7	TRBV11-1
CASSLSVPAVTGLFQPQHF	19	TRBJ1-5	TRBV27
CASSDDLDSESYEQYF	16	TRBJ2-7	TRBV9
CASSPGLRIEQFF	13	TRBJ2-1	TRBV6-2/TRBV6-3
CASSPTSGRLETQYF	15	TRBJ2-5	TRBV7-3
CASSLGLPRLAGDEQFF	17	TRBJ2-1	TRBV5-1
CASSYGHLYEQYF	13	TRBJ2-7	TRBV6-5
CASKIATSGRAGNEQFF	17	TRBJ2-1	TRBV11-2
CASSFKTSGRTYNEQFF	17	TRBJ2-1	TRBV28
CASSSPQEGTDTQYF	15	TRBJ2-3	TRBV27
CASSQGPELSYEQYF	15	TRBJ2-7	TRBV4-1
CASSFPGAVEAFF	13	TRBJ1-1	TRBV27
CASSFHAGGVYEQYF	15	TRBJ2-7	TRBV28
CASSLEGRGTEAFF	14	TRBJ1-1	TRBV13
CASSVAPQGYEQYF	14	TRBJ2-7	TRBV9
CASRGTSTNEKLFF	14	TRBJ1-4	TRBV12-3/TRBV12-4
CSARSGGADYGYTF	14	TRBJ1-2	TRBV20-1
CASSKSHEQFF	11	TRBJ2-1	TRBV7-9
CSARAYVTGAGSPEAFF	17	TRBJ1-1	TRBV20-1
CASSLAGVNEQFF	13	TRBJ2-1	TRBV7-9
CSASEPREANEQFF	14	TRBJ2-1	TRBV20-1
CASSKLDGGNTEAFF	15	TRBJ1-1	TRBV7-2
CASRTDSGNTIYF	13	TRBJ1-3	TRBV25-1
CASSPAQGNYGYTF	14	TRBJ1-2	TRBV9
CASSLINRDRAGYTF	15	TRBJ1-2	TRBV5-1
CASTGPGENNEQFF	14	TRBJ2-1	TRBV4-2
CASSSGRGNEQFF	13	TRBJ2-1	TRBV27
CSANPENYYEQYF	13	TRBJ2-7	TRBV20-1
CASSFFPGTYEQYF	14	TRBJ2-7	TRBV27
CASSQGTGDYEQYF	14	TRBJ2-7	TRBV3-1
CASSLYLSQRDTEAFF	16	TRBJ1-1	TRBV7-9
CASSHPRDRQLHDTQYF	17	TRBJ2-3	TRBV14
CASIGLAGGSDTQYF	15	TRBJ2-3	TRBV2
CASSDSGTATYEQYF	15	TRBJ2-7	TRBV5-1
CASSPLGGENTEAFF	15	TRBJ1-1	TRBV18
CASRSGLHQPQHF	13	TRBJ1-5	TRBV6-5
CASSWGLAGVYEQYF	15	TRBJ2-7	TRBV27
CASSLGVSSTDTQYF	15	TRBJ2-3	TRBV7-9
CASSQGWEAMNTEAFF	16	TRBJ1-1	TRBV4-1
CASSLGQGGMGEAFF	15	TRBJ1-1	TRBV5-1
CASSYDTGNTEAFF	14	TRBJ1-1	TRBV4-3
CASSVDTLEQYF	12	TRBJ2-7	TRBV5-1
CASSQVPGGYSEAFF	15	TRBJ1-1	TRBV14
CASSQGGDEQYF	12	TRBJ2-7	TRBV4-2
CASSRQGSNQPQHF	14	TRBJ1-5	TRBV6-6
CASSQETLTNSPLHF	15	TRBJ1-6	TRBV4-1
CASSRPGSGETQYF	14	TRBJ2-5	TRBV5-6
CSARETGGTYNEQFF	15	TRBJ2-1	TRBV20-1
CASRRREYYTEAFF	14	TRBJ1-1	TRBV28
CASSPAPQETQYF	13	TRBJ2-5	TRBV18
CSVEQGMAGELFF	13	TRBJ2-2	TRBV29-1
CAGSQGYGEVYEQYF	15	TRBJ2-7	TRBV3-1
CSVVSGSDTQYF	12	TRBJ2-3	TRBV29-1
CASSLNRQIQYF	12	TRBJ2-4	TRBV12-3/TRBV12-4
CASSLFWTDNLSGANVLTF	19	TRBJ2-6	TRBV5-1
CSVEDRATGSPYEQYF	16	TRBJ2-7	TRBV29-1
CASSISGEGMRTEAFF	16	TRBJ1-1	TRBV5-1
CSAPGRDDYEQYF	13	TRBJ2-7	TRBV20-1
CASSPTGVYNEQFF	14	TRBJ2-1	TRBV12-3/TRBV12-4